These 29 T cell receptor beta chains share one sample of origin, sequenced in a study of human T cells and chemical hapten exposure. TCRdb processed the RACE reads anew with MiXCR; each CDR3 protein has one entry. Here the sample spans 70,000 or so distinct CDR3 sequences, around 10% being singletons. Time point indicated: patch test 3, about 24 weeks after DPC sensitization. As for treatment: therapeutic diphenylcyclopropenone sensitization with weekly scalp DPC. The sample here was whole blood, taken in connection with sensitization to the hapten diphenylcyclopropenone (DPC). The receptors stem from a woman aged 45 to 65 with alopecia areata. Some clones in this sample may be carry-over from other donors' samples.

This clonotype has at least ten counts. The rearrangement links TRBV11-3 to TRBJ2-4; D may be TRBD2 (5 bases). Trimming pared 8 bases from V and 5 bases from J, leaving 13 bases between. The CDR3 spans 13 residues. Germline loops: CDR1 SGHNT, CDR2 YENEEA. The CDR3 coding sequence is TGTGCCAGCTCCCTAGTCGGGGAAAACATTCAGTACTTC. It yields the protein CASSLVGENIQYF. Full variable domain (missing parts from reference TRBV11-3 and TRBJ2-4): EAGVVQSPRYKIIEKKQPVAFWCNPISGHNTLYWYLQNLGQGPELLIRYENEEAVDDSQLPKDRFSAERLKGVDSTLKIQPAELGDSAVYLCASSLVGENIQYFGAGTRLSVL.

This clonotype was seen repeatedly, ten times or more. This chain joins TRBV24-1 and TRBJ2-7; D is perhaps TRBD1 (5 bases). V was cut by 5 bases and J by 3 bases, with 10 bases left in between. Germline V CDR1 and CDR2: KGHDR, SFDVKD. The CDR3 is 13 amino acids. DNA for the CDR3: TGTGCCACCAGTGGCAGGGTCGACTACGAGCAGTACTTC. This translates into CATSGRVDYEQYF.

The sample holds many counts of this clonotype. The rearrangement links TRBV7-6 to TRBJ2-2; no definite D call. Germline loops: CDR1 SGHVS, CDR2 FNYEAQ. With 1 base removed from V and 7 bases from J, the gap between germline ends came to 7 bases. The CDR3 sequence is 13 residues long. For the CDR3, the DNA is TGTGCCAGCAGCTTAGGGAGAAACGGGGAGCTGTTTTTT. This translates into CASSLGRNGELFF.

This clonotype was seen only once. The chain couples TRBV4-2 to TRBJ2-7, with unresolved D. The CDR3 is 13 residues long. Trimming left V 0 bases short and J 1 base short, with 4 bases between. Germline CDR1 LGHNA, CDR2 YNFKEQ. The CDR3 region is CASSQEGSYEQYF. The CDR3 bases are TGTGCCAGCAGCCAAGAAGGGTCCTACGAGCAGTACTTC.

The CDR3: CASIGWGYTGELFF. The CDR3 nucleotides read TGTGCCAGCATCGGGTGGGGCTACACCGGGGAGCTGTTTTTT. The rearrangement links TRBV7-8 to TRBJ2-2; possible D gene TRBD1, 5 bases. The V gene lost 7 bases and the J gene lost 3 bases, with 12 bases spanning the gap. The germline gives CDR1 SGHVS, CDR2 FQNEAQ. The CDR3 loop spans 14 amino acids. Using reference TRBV7-8 and TRBJ2-2 for the parts outside the CDR3, the full variable domain is GAGVSQSPRYKVAKRGQDVALRCDPISGHVSLFWYQQALGQGPEFLTYFQNEAQLDKSGLPSDRFFAERPEGSVSTLKIQRTQQEDSAVYLCASIGWGYTGELFFGEGSRLTVL.

The sample holds many counts of this clonotype. J is TRBJ1-3 and V is TRBV6-6, with 8 bases identical to TRBD1. The CDR3 loop spans 15 amino acids. CDR1 is MNHNY, CDR2 SVGAGI, per germline (reference sequence). Trimming took 5 bases from V and 5 from J; bases not matched to a gene: 8. Here the CDR3 DNA reads TGTGCCAGCAGTCCGGGGGACAGGCGCAGAAACACCATATATTTT. Its protein product is CASSPGDRRRNTIYF.

In this sample, this clonotype turned up many times. The CDR3 DNA reads as TGTGCCACCAACCTGTTCGGGGAGCTGTTTTTT. It codes for CATNLFGELFF. J is TRBJ2-2 and V is TRBV28, with D unclear. CDR3 length: 11 residues. Trimming took 10 bases from V and 7 from J, leaving 10 bases between them. The germline V gene has CDR1 MDHEN and CDR2 SYDVKM. The whole variable domain, remainder taken from reference TRBV28 and TRBJ2-2, is DVKVTQSSRYLVKRTGEKVFLECVQDMDHENMFWYRQDPGLGLRLIYFSYDVKMKEKGDIPEGYSVSREKKERFSLILESASTNQTSMYLCATNLFGELFFGEGSRLTVL.

This clonotype turned up a few times. The chain employs TRBV6-2 or TRBV6-3 and TRBJ2-7; 8 nucleotides line up with TRBD1. The germline V gene has CDR1 MNHEY and CDR2 SVGEGT. J lost 3 bases, V lost 4 bases, and 2 bases had no gene match. The CDR3 extends over 13 amino acids. Here the CDR3 DNA reads TGTGCCAGCAGTTCAGACAGGGGCTACGAGCAGTACTTC. The encoded protein is CASSSDRGYEQYF.

The rearrangement joins TRBV14 to TRBJ1-2; no clear D. V was clipped by 2 bases and J by 2 bases, with 15 bases between them. Germline CDR1 and CDR2: SGHDN and FVKESK. The CDR3 covers 16 residues. The CDR3 DNA is TGTGCCAGCAGCCAATATACACAACCGCGGAACTATGGCTACACCTTC. Its translation is CASSQYTQPRNYGYTF.

This clonotype was recorded at least ten times. J is TRBJ2-3 and V is TRBV21-1; the table's TRBD2 call for D was not verified on the DNA. TRBV21-1 is annotated as a pseudogene. This CDR3 spans 16 amino acids. The CDR3 here is CAISRLTLAPSDTQYF. DNA of the CDR3: TGTGCCATTTCACGGTTAACATTGGCACCCTCGGATACGCAGTATTTT.

The table lists this clonotype with many counts. The J gene is TRBJ1-5, the V gene TRBV28; D ambiguous. The germline gives CDR1 MDHEN, CDR2 SYDVKM. The CDR3 length is 13 residues. V was cut by 7 bases and J by 0 bases, with 7 bases left in between. The CDR3: CASNQNSNQPQHF. Here the CDR3 DNA reads TGTGCCAGCAACCAAAATAGCAATCAGCCCCAGCATTTT.

This clonotype was recorded many times. This chain uses TRBV6-5 with TRBJ2-3, with D uncertain. V lost 6 bases, J lost 6 bases, and 13 bases lay in between. The germline V gene encodes CDR1 MNHEY and CDR2 SVGAGI. The CDR3 has 13 residues. This CDR3 reads CASRPFRQDTQYF. The CDR3 bases are TGTGCCAGCAGGCCATTCCGTCAGGATACGCAGTATTTT.

This clonotype occurred a few times. The V gene is TRBV3-1, the J gene TRBJ1-4; the D gene is possibly TRBD1 (6 bases). The CDR3 length is 15 residues. Trimming stripped 4 bases from V and 5 bases from J, with 14 bases between. In germline, CDR1 is LGHDT, CDR2 YNNKEL (reference sequence). CDR3 coding DNA: TGTGCCAGCAGCCGATCGACAGGCCGCAATGAAAAACTGTTTTTT. Amino acids: CASSRSTGRNEKLFF. Complete variable domain (other parts from reference TRBV3-1 and TRBJ1-4): DTAVSQTPKYLVTQMGNDKSIKCEQNLGHDTMYWYKQDSKKFLKIMFSYNNKELIINETVPNRFSPKSPDKAHLNLHINSLELGDSAVYFCASSRSTGRNEKLFFGSGTQLSVL.

The CDR3 loop is CASSQIQFANTEAFF. CDR3 sequence (DNA): TGCGCCAGCAGCCAAATCCAGTTCGCGAACACTGAAGCTTTCTTT. The chain uses TRBV4-3 and TRBJ1-1; D gene uncertain. The CDR3 loop spans 15 amino acids. Trimming removed 2 bases from V and 1 base from J, with 11 bases in between. Germline V CDR1 and CDR2: LGHNA, YSLEER.

The chain combines TRBV6-5 with TRBJ2-1; 11 bases agree with TRBD2. Germline V gene data show CDR1 as MNHEY and CDR2 as SVGAGI. Trimming took 4 bases from V and 9 from J; bases not matched to a gene: 8. The CDR3 contains 15 residues. The DNA for the CDR3 is TGTGCCAGCAGTTCCGGGACTAGCGGTCCCCGTGAGCAGTTCTTC. This gives the protein CASSSGTSGPREQFF.

This clonotype came up many times. J is TRBJ1-4 and V is TRBV2; 9 positions match TRBD1. Trimming took 8 bases from V and 13 from J; bases not matched to a gene: 14. This CDR3 has 14 amino acids. The germline V gene has CDR1 SNHLY and CDR2 FYNNEI. The CDR3 DNA reads as TGTGCCAGCGCCACGGGACAGGGTGTATACGGACTGTTTTTT. This gives the protein CASATGQGVYGLFF.

This clonotype was recorded many times. The chain links TRBV14 to TRBJ2-2; D may be TRBD1 (5 bases). The CDR3 totals 15 residues. Trimming removed 4 bases at V and 6 bases at J, with 15 bases between. The germline CDR1 and CDR2 sequences are SGHDN and FVKESK. The CDR3 region is CASSPNRIPAGELFF. CDR3 DNA sequence: TGTGCCAGCAGCCCGAACAGGATCCCAGCCGGGGAGCTGTTTTTT.

The chain employs TRBV18 and TRBJ2-7; 7 bases are shared with TRBD1. The CDR3 is 13 residues long. V was clipped by 3 bases and J by 4 bases; unmatched bases: 3. Germline V gene sequence: CDR1 KGHSH, CDR2 LQKENI. The CDR3 bases are TGTGCCAGCTCACCCCCGGACAGGTACGAGCAGTACTTC. This codes for CASSPPDRYEQYF.

This clonotype has more than one count but fewer than ten. The chain combines TRBV7-2 with TRBJ1-1; 7 nucleotides line up with TRBD1. Trimming cost V 3 bases and J 3 bases; bases outside gene matches: 7. Germline CDR1 and CDR2: SGHTA and FQGNSA. CDR3 size: 15 residues. CDR3 in DNA: TGTGCCAGCAGCTTCAACCGGGACAGATACACTGAAGCTTTCTTT. This sequence encodes CASSFNRDRYTEAFF.

This clonotype has only a few counts. The J gene is TRBJ1-2, the V gene TRBV21-1. TRBV21-1 is given as a pseudogene. The CDR3 length is 10 residues. This chain's CDR3 is CASSRGGYTF. Here the CDR3 DNA reads TGTGCCAGCAGCCGAGGTGGCTACACCTTC.

The sample holds a few counts of this clonotype. The rearrangement links TRBV28 to TRBJ1-2; 9 bases are shared with TRBD1. J gave up 7 bases and V 8 bases, and 11 bases lay outside the gene matches. Germline CDR1 MDHEN, CDR2 SYDVKM. CDR3 length equals 14 residues. The CDR3 is CASLRDRVRSGYTF. Here the CDR3 DNA reads TGTGCCAGCCTTCGGGACAGGGTTCGGAGTGGCTACACCTTC.

In this sample, this clonotype turned up many times. This chain's CDR3 is CASSIDRGRISDTQYF. CDR3 nucleotides: TGTGCCAGCAGCATCGACAGGGGGCGCATCTCAGATACGCAGTATTTT. The chain employs TRBV3-1 and TRBJ2-3; the match to TRBD1 covers 10 bases. The CDR3 has 16 amino acids. The germline V gene encodes CDR1 LGHDT and CDR2 YNNKEL (reference sequence). V was clipped by 5 bases and J by 4 bases; unmatched bases: 9.

The chain links TRBV29-1 to TRBJ2-3, with D maybe TRBD2 (5 bases). Germline CDR1 is SQVTM and CDR2 is ANQGSEA. The CDR3 has 13 amino acids. V lost 3 bases and J lost 8, with 15 bases in between. CDR3 coding DNA: TGCAGCGTTGACCCCCGGGCCGGAGGTACGCAGTATTTT. Protein sequence: CSVDPRAGGTQYF.

The chain recombines TRBV10-3 with TRBJ2-3; 11 bases fit TRBD2. This CDR3 has 16 residues. Unmatched junction bases numbered 2, after V lost 3 bases and J lost 0 bases. Looked up from germline, CDR1 is ENHRY and CDR2 is SYGVKD. The CDR3 DNA reads as TGTGCCATCAGTGAACGGACTAGCGGGAGCACAGATACGCAGTATTTT. The encoded protein is CAISERTSGSTDTQYF.

This clonotype turned up a few times. The chain employs TRBV12-3 or TRBV12-4 and TRBJ1-1, with 8 bases fitting TRBD1. CDR3 length: 14 amino acids. Germline trimming cut 6 bases from V and 3 bases from J; bases unmatched to any gene: 6. As DNA, the CDR3 is TGTGCCAGCAGCCTAGACAGGGGCTACACTGAAGCTTTCTTT. Translation: CASSLDRGYTEAFF.

This clonotype was counted a few times. Mismatch with germline at one junction end may stem from a read error. J is TRBJ1-5 and V is TRBV7-2, with TRBD1 identical over 7 bases. CDR3 length equals 14 residues. Germline lookup yields CDR1 SGHTA and CDR2 FQGNSA. CDR3 protein: CASSSGRRQGGISF. In DNA, the CDR3 is TGTGCCAGCAGCTCTGGACGACGTCAGGGGGGAATCTCATTT.

This clonotype was seen repeatedly, ten times or more. This sequence joins TRBV28 and TRBJ1-1, with 8 bases aligning to TRBD1. With V trimmed by 4 bases and J by 4 bases, 8 bases remained unmatched. CDR1 and CDR2 (germline): MDHEN, SYDVKM. The CDR3 runs 15 residues. The DNA for the CDR3 is TGTGCCAGCAGTTCGGACAGGGTGTTTTCCACTGAAGCTTTCTTT. This codes for CASSSDRVFSTEAFF.

This clonotype has a count of ten or more. V usage is TRBV6-1 and J usage is TRBJ2-3, with TRBD1 matching 9 bases. The CDR3 is made up of 15 amino acids. V was pared by 4 bases and J by 5 bases, with 7 bases of the junction left unmatched. CDR1 is MNHNS and CDR2 is SASEGT in the germline V gene. The CDR3, as DNA: TGTGCCAGCAGTGCCCCGGGACAGGGAAGAGATACGCAGTATTTT. It is translated as CASSAPGQGRDTQYF.

This clonotype appeared many times. The V gene is TRBV25-1, the J gene TRBJ1-4, with 8 bases fitting TRBD1. CDR1 and CDR2 (germline): MGHDK, SYGVNS. V dropped 3 bases and J dropped 3; count of bases not matched to a gene: 3. This CDR3 contains 15 residues. In DNA, the CDR3 is TGTGCCAGCAGTGATACAGGGGGAGCTAATGAAAAACTGTTTTTT. It encodes CASSDTGGANEKLFF.